This TCR beta chain emerged from a study of metastatic and nonmetastatic thyroid tumors. Comment on this clone: Its target is unknown.

Whole-study findings and limits: Malignant tumors reportedly showed significantly higher TCR beta diversity than benign nodules in both blood and tumor.

Patients were all untreated before their thyroid surgery. As handled by the study authors: Clinicopathological groups differed in CDR3, with these differences serving to build a distant-metastasis classifier for papillary thyroid cancer. MiXCR was used by TCRdb to re-call the PCR reads. These V and J calls rely on TCRdb rather than the paper's analysis. The sample lists around 15,000 clones; 3.5% to 4.5% were seen once. V gave up 7 bases and J gave up 6 bases, with 17 bases separating them. The CDR3 consists of 14 residues. CDR1 and CDR2 from the germline V gene are MNHEY and SVGEGT. Material: tumor tissue. The rearrangement links TRBV6-2 or TRBV6-3 to TRBJ2-3, with D possibly being TRBD1 (6 bases). This receptor was taken from a female donor with papillary thyroid cancer or a benign thyroid nodule (not recorded which). Some clones in this sample may be carry-over from other donors' samples. CDR3 DNA sequence: TGTGCCAGCAATGACCTACAGGGTGTGGATACGCAGTATTTT. It yields the protein CASNDLQGVDTQYF.